The 6 T cell receptor beta chains presented below share a single source sample, sequenced in a study of blood T cells in healthy people across ages. Together with a sample-barcoded 5' primer, a J-beta primer mix was included in a second PCR lasting roughly 6 to 12 cycles. MiXCR, applied by TCRdb to the 5' RACE reads, yields one record per CDR3 protein. The data hold 1.5 million to 2 million distinct CDR3 sequences, with around 50% observed a single time. Sequencing was performed on blood. The source is a woman in her thirties or forties in good health.

This clonotype was counted between two and nine times. The chain uses TRBV27 and TRBJ2-3; 8 bases fit TRBD1. The CDR3 totals 16 residues. The germline gives CDR1 MNHEY, CDR2 SMNVEV (reference sequence). V shed 3 bases and J 1 base; nucleotides not matched to a gene: 6. The CDR3 bases are TGTGCCAGCAGTTTGGGACAGGCTGTGGGCACAGATACGCAGTATTTT. Translating gives CASSLGQAVGTDTQYF.

The J gene is TRBJ2-1, the V gene TRBV6-2 or TRBV6-3; possible D gene TRBD1, 5 bases. The CDR3 runs 15 residues. V was clipped by 2 bases and J by 0 bases, with 8 bases between them. Per the germline V gene, CDR1 is MNHEY and CDR2 is SVGEGT. The chain's CDR3 is CASSYRGPSYNEQFF. The CDR3 DNA reads TGTGCCAGCAGTTACAGGGGCCCCTCCTACAATGAGCAGTTCTTC.

In this sample, this clonotype turned up a few times. This sequence joins TRBV29-1 and TRBJ2-1, with D uncertain. Trimming removed 7 bases at V and 9 bases at J, with 10 bases between. This CDR3 contains 10 residues. CDR1 and CDR2 (germline): SQVTM, ANQGSEA. CDR3 coding DNA: TGCAGCGCTCTCGAGTTTGAGCAGTTCTTC. Protein: CSALEFEQFF.

With regard to this clonotype: Compared with germline, one end of the junction differs, possibly owing to a read error. This chain joins TRBV6-1 and TRBJ2-7; the D is unclear. TRBJ2-5 matches the DNA end more closely, so the J call is doubtful. Per germline, CDR1 MNHNS and CDR2 SASEGT. This CDR3 is 15 amino acids long. In nucleotides, the CDR3 is TGTGCCAACAGTGATCAAGCGAGGTTATTAGAGACCCAGTACTTC. This sequence encodes CANSDQARLLETQYF.

This rearrangement joins TRBV18 to TRBJ2-3; no clear D. Trimming shortened V by 0 bases and J by 4 bases, and 11 bases separated the two germline ends. Germline assignment: CDR1 KGHSH and CDR2 LQKENI. The CDR3 covers 15 residues. CDR3 amino acids: CASSPPYGSADTQYF. The CDR3 DNA is TGTGCCAGCTCACCACCGTACGGGTCGGCAGATACGCAGTATTTT.

V is TRBV6-5 and J is TRBJ2-3, with a possible D match to TRBD2 (6 bases). V lost 11 bases to trimming and J lost 4 bases, with 16 bases between them. The CDR3 sequence is 13 residues long. Germline V gene sequence: CDR1 MNHEY, CDR2 SVGAGI. The CDR3 sequence is CAVKRASSDTQYF. CDR3 DNA: TGTGCCGTCAAGCGGGCTAGTTCAGATACGCAGTATTTT.